This T cell receptor (beta chain) stems from a study of vaccination and CD4 T cells after COVID-19. Findings of the study overall: Median reactive clonotypes, those recognizing SARS-CoV-2, rose from roughly 19 to 38, not significantly.

The Oncomine TCR Beta short-read assay sequenced DNA from cultured CD4+ T cells. MiXCR, applied by TCRdb to the PCR reads, yields one record per CDR3 protein. The repertoire consists of approximately 20,000 distinct CDR3 sequences, with around a third occurring once and the leading ten covering 15%. The CDR3 has 16 amino acids. V lost 6 bases and J 2 bases, leaving 20 bases between the germline ends. CDR1 and CDR2 (germline): KGHSH, LQKENI. On this clonotype itself: No antigen is known for it.

Treatment here: roughly 10-day PBMC culture with coronavirus spike peptide pools or control peptides (ViraFEST assay). ViraFEST stimulated the growth of antigen-specific T cells using peptide pools and subsequently profiled their TCRs by sequencing. Material for sequencing was cultured CD4+ T cells from blood. This sequence was found in a human donor with COVID-19. The chain combines TRBV18 with TRBJ2-7, with D possibly being TRBD1 or TRBD2 (7 bases each). CDR3 sequence reads: CASSPRGGTKTYEQYF. As DNA, the CDR3 is TGTGCCAGCTCCCCCAGGGGGGGTACTAAGACCTACGAGCAGTACTTC.